Given below is one T cell receptor (beta chain) in context. Its antigen is not identified. Sequencing used immunoSEQ multiplex PCR; TCRdb keeps in-frame clones, though not all of them. The data hold about 38,000 clones, with 85% observed a single time. This record comes from a study of STAT5B mutations in CD4+ large granular lymphocyte leukemia. Regarding the study as a whole: Compared with healthy controls (2/35), patient top clones favored TRBV06 (8/27). Roughly 27% of private leukemic clonotypes occurred rarely in other patients' non-leukemic repertoires. Higher CD4+ than CD8+ T-LGLL clonality might reflect small sample size.

The V end was cut by 1 base, the J end by 8 bases, with 5 bases between. The CDR3 is 12 amino acids. Germline V gives CDR1 ENHRY, CDR2 SYGVKD. The source material was CD4+ T cells from blood buffy coats. The chain couples TRBV10-3 to TRBJ1-4; D unclear. The clonotype was recovered from a human donor in good health. The CDR3 nucleotides read TGTGCCATCAGTGAGTTCGGAGAAAAACTGTTTTTT. Its protein product is CAISEFGEKLFF.